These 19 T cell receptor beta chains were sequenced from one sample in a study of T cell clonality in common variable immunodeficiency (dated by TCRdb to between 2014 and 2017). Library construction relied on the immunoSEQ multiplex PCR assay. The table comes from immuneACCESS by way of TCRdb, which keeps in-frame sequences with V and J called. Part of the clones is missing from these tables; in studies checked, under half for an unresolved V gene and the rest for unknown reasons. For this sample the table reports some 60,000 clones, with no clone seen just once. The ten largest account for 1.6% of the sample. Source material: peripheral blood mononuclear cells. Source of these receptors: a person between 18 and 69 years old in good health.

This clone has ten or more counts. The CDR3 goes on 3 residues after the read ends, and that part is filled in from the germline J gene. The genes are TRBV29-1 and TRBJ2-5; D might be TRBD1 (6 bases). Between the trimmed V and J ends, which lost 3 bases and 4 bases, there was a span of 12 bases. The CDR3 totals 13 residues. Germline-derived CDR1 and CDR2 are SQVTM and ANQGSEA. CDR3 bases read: TGCAGCGTTGACAGGGGTGGGACAGAGACC. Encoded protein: CSVDRGGTET. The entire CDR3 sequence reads CSVDRGGTETQYF.

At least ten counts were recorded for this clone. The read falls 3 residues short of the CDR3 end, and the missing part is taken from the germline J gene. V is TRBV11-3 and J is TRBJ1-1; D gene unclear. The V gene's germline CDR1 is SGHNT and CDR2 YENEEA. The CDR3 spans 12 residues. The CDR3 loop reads CASSPQQDGAFF. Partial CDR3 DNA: TGTGCCAGCAGCCCACAGCAGGATGGA.

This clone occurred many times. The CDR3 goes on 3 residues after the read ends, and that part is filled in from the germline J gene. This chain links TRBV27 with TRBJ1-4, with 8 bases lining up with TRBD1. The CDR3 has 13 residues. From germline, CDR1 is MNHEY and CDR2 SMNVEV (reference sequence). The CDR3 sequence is CASSETRQGKLFF. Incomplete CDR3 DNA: TGTGCCAGCAGTGAGACCCGACAGGGGAAA.

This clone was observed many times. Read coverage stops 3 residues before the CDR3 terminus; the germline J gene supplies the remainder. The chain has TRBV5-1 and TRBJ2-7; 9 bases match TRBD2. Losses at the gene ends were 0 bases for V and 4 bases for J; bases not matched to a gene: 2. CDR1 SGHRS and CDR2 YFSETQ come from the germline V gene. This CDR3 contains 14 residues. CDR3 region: CASSLEAGGYEQYF. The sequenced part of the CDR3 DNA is TGCGCCAGCAGCTTGGAAGCGGGGGGTTACGAG.

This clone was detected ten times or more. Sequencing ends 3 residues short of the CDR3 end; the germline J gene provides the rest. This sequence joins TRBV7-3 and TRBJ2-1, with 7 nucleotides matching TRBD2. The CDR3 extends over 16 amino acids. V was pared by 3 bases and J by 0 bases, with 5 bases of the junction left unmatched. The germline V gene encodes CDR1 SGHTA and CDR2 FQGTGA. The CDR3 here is CASSFGTTSSYNEQFF. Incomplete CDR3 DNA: TGTGCCAGCAGCTTCGGGACTACAAGCTCCTACAATGAG.

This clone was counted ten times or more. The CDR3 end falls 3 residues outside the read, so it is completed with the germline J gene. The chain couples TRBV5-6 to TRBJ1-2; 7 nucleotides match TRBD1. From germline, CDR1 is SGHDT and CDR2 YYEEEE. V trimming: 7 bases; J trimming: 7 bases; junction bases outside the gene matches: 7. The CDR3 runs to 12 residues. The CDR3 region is CASLDRAGGYTF. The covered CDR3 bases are TGTGCCAGCCTCGACAGGGCTGGTGGC.

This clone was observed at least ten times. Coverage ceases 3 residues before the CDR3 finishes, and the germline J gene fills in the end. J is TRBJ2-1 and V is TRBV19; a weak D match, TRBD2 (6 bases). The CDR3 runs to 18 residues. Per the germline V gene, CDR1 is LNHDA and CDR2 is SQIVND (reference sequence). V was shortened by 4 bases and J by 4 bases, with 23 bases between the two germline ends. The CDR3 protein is CASSRDSPWPSGYNEQFF. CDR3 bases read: TGTGCCAGTAGTAGGGACTCGCCTTGGCCTTCGGGTTACAATGAG.

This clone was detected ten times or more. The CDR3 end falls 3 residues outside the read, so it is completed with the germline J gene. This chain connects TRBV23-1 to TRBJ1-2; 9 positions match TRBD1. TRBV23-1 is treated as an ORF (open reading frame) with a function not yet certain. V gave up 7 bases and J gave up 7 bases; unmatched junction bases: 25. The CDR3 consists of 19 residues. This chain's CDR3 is CASTPIPDRGLRNRLGYTF. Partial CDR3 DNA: TGCGCCAGCACCCCAATCCCGGACAGGGGTCTCCGAAATCGTCTTGGC.

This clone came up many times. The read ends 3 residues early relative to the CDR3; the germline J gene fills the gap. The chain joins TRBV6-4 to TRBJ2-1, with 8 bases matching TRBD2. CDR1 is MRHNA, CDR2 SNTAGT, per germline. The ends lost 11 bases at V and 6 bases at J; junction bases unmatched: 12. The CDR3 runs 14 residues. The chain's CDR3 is CAGRPGLDVNEQFF. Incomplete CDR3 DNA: TGTGCCGGAAGACCGGGACTAGACGTCAATGAG.

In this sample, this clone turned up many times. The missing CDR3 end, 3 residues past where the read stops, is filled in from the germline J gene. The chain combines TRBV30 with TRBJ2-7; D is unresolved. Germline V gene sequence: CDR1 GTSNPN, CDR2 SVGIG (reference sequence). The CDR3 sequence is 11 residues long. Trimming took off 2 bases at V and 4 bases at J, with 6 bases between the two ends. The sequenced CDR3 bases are TGTGCCTGGAGTAGCTATTACGAG. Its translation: CAWSSYYE. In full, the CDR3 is CAWSSYYEQYF.

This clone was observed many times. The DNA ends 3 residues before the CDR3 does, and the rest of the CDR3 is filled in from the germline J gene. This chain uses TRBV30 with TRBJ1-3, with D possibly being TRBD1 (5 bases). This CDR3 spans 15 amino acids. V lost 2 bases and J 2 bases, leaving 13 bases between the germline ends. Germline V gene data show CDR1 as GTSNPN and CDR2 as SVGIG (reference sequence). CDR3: CAWSWGRWPGNTIYF. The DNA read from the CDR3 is TGTGCCTGGAGTTGGGGCCGTTGGCCTGGAAACACC.

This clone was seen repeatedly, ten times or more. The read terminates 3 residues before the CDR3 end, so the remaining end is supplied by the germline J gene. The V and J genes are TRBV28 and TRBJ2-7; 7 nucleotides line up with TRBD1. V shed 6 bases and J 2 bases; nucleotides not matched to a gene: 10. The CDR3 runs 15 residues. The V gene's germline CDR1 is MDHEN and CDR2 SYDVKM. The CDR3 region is CASRTLLGTAYEQYF. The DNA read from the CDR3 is TGTGCCAGCAGGACTCTTCTCGGGACAGCCTACGAG.

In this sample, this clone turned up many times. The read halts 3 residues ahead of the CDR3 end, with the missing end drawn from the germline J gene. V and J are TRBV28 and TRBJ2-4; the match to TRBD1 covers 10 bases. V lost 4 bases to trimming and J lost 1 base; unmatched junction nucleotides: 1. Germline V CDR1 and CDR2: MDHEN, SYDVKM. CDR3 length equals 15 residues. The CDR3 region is CASSWGQGAKNIQYF. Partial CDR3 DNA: TGTGCCAGCAGTTGGGGACAGGGGGCCAAAAACATT.

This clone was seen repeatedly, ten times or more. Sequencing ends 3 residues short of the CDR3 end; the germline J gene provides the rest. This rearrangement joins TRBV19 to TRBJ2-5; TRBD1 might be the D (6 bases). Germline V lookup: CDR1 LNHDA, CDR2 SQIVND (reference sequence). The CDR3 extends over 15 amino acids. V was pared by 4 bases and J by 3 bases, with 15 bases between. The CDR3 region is CASSSVIRGKETQYF. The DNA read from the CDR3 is TGTGCCAGTAGTAGCGTCATCAGGGGTAAAGAGACC. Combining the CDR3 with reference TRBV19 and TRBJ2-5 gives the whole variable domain DGGITQSPKYLFRKEGQNVTLSCEQNLNHDAMYWYRQDPGQGLRLIYYSQIVNDFQKGDIAEGYSVSREKKESFPLTVTSAQKNPTAFYLCASSSVIRGKETQYFGPGTRLLVL.

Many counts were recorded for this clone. CDR3 DNA, as far as it was read: TGTGCCAGCAGTCTGAGACAGGTTGAA. Translation gives CASSLRQVE. The full CDR3 reads CASSLRQVEAFF. The rearrangement joins TRBV28 to TRBJ1-1; maybe TRBD1 (6 bases). The read ends 3 residues early relative to the CDR3; the germline J gene fills the gap. The CDR3 is 12 amino acids. V dropped 5 bases and J dropped 7 bases, with 11 bases sitting between them. Per the germline V gene, CDR1 is MDHEN and CDR2 is SYDVKM.

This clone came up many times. The part of the CDR3 DNA that was read is TGTGCCAGCAGCCCCCAGGGGGAGACC. As protein: CASSPQGET. In full, the CDR3 is CASSPQGETQYF. V is TRBV7-9 and J is TRBJ2-5; a possible D gene is TRBD1 (6 bases). The read comes to an end 3 residues before the CDR3 does, leaving the germline J gene to fill in the end. This CDR3 is 12 amino acids long. Germline CDR1 SEHNR, CDR2 FQNEAQ (reference sequence). Between the trimmed V and J ends, which lost 5 bases and 5 bases, there was a span of 9 bases.

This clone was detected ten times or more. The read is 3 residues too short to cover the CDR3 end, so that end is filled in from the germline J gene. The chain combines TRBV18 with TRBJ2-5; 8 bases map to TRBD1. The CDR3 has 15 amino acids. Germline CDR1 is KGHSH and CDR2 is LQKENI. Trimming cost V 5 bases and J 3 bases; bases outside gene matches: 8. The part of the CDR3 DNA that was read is TGTGCCAGCTCAACCCCCGACAGGGGAAAAGAGACC. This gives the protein CASSTPDRGKET. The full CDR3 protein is CASSTPDRGKETQYF.

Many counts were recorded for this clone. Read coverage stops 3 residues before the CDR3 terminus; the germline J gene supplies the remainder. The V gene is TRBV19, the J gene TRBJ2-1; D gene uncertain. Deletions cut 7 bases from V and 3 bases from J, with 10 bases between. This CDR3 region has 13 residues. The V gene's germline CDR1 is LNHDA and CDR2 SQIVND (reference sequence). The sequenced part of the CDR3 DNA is TGTGCCAGTAAAGGGCAAATCTACAATGAG. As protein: CASKGQIYNE. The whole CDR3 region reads CASKGQIYNEQFF.

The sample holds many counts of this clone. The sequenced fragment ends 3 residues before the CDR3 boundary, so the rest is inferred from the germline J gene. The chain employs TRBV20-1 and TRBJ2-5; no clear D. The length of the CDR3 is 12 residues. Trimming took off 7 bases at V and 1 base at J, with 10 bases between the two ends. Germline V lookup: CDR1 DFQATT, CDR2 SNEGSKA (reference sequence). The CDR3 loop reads CSDVGVQETQYF. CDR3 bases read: TGCAGTGATGTGGGCGTCCAAGAGACC.